The 25 T cell receptor beta chains presented below share a single source sample, sequenced in a study of T cells in localized non-small cell lung cancer. Libraries were prepared by immunoSEQ multiplex PCR; TCRdb keeps only in-frame clonotypes and omits some of them. The profile shows tens of thousands of clones, 70% to 90% of them singletons. Sequenced here: peripheral blood, sampled before any cancer treatment. The receptors originated from a female donor aged 60 or older with stage I lung adenocarcinoma.

This clone occurred once. The chain carries TRBV7-2 and TRBJ1-2; D is perhaps TRBD1 (6 bases). V gave up 1 base and J gave up 2 bases, with 11 bases separating them. Germline CDR1 reads SGHTA; CDR2 reads FQGNSA. The CDR3 is made up of 15 amino acids. In DNA, the CDR3 is TGTGCCAGCAGCTTAGGGTCCGGACAGAACTATGGCTACACCTTC. It specifies CASSLGSGQNYGYTF.

V usage is TRBV30 and J usage is TRBJ2-3, with a tentative D call TRBD1 (5 bases). V lost 5 bases to trimming and J lost 6 bases, with 9 bases between them. CDR1 is GTSNPN, CDR2 SVGIG, per germline (reference sequence). The CDR3 spans 11 residues. DNA of the CDR3: TGTGCCTGGGGTAAGGGGGATACGCAGTATTTT. Translated: CAWGKGDTQYF.

The chain uses TRBV7-2 and TRBJ2-5; D is uncertain. Germline lookup yields CDR1 SGHTA and CDR2 FQGNSA. The CDR3 totals 14 residues. Trimming shortened V by 1 base and J by 3 bases, and 9 bases separated the two germline ends. The CDR3 protein is CASSLDGGKETQYF. The CDR3 DNA is TGTGCCAGCAGCTTAGATGGCGGAAAAGAGACCCAGTACTTC.

The chain recombines TRBV7-6 with TRBJ2-5, with 12 bases aligning to TRBD2. Germline V gene lookup returns CDR1 SGHVS and CDR2 FNYEAQ. This CDR3 has 17 amino acids. V shed 1 base and J 2 bases; nucleotides not matched to a gene: 5. The DNA for the CDR3 is TGTGCCAGCAGCTTAGGAGCGACTAGCGGGAGTCAAGAGACCCAGTACTTC. It specifies CASSLGATSGSQETQYF.

The count of this clone is one. The rearrangement uses TRBV30 and TRBJ2-7, with D unclear. CDR1 and CDR2 (germline): GTSNPN, SVGIG (reference sequence). With 1 base removed from V and 0 bases from J, the gap between germline ends came to 7 bases. CDR3 length: 13 amino acids. The DNA of the CDR3 is TGTGCCTGGAGTGAAGACAACTCCTACGAGCAGTACTTC. This gives the protein CAWSEDNSYEQYF.

The chain links TRBV10-2 to TRBJ1-5; the D gene is possibly TRBD1 (5 bases). Looked up from germline, CDR1 is WSHSY and CDR2 is SAAADI. The CDR3 covers 14 residues. V was shortened by 3 bases and J by 3 bases, with 9 bases between the two germline ends. CDR3 amino acids: CASSDRGYNQPQHF. The CDR3 DNA reads TGCGCCAGCAGTGATCGGGGCTACAATCAGCCCCAGCATTTT.

V and J are TRBV5-1 and TRBJ1-2, with D maybe TRBD1 (5 bases). V was trimmed by 3 bases and J by 6 bases, leaving 12 bases between them. Germline V gene sequence: CDR1 SGHRS, CDR2 YFSETQ. This CDR3 is 13 amino acids long. DNA for the CDR3: TGCGCCAGCAGCTCAAACCGGGGCGATGGCTACACCTTC. Translating it yields CASSSNRGDGYTF.

J is TRBJ2-7 and V is TRBV18; no reliable D call. CDR1 and CDR2 (germline): KGHSH, LQKENI. CDR3 length: 14 residues. V was cut by 2 bases and J by 0 bases, with 8 bases left in between. The CDR3 sequence is CASSPVQTSYEQYF. The CDR3 coding sequence is TGTGCCAGCTCACCAGTACAGACCTCCTACGAGCAGTACTTC.

The chain joins TRBV7-3 to TRBJ2-1, with D possibly TRBD2 on 5 matching bases. This CDR3 has 12 amino acids. V lost 3 bases, J lost 10 bases, and 10 bases lay in between. Germline V gene sequence: CDR1 SGHTA, CDR2 FQGTGA. CDR3 coding DNA: TGTGCCAGCAGCTTGGCTAGCCGGGAGCAGTTCTTC. Its translation is CASSLASREQFF.

The chain has TRBV27 and TRBJ2-1, with 8 bases lining up with TRBD2. This CDR3 has 15 residues. V trimming: 6 bases; J trimming: 8 bases; junction bases outside the gene matches: 12. The germline V gene encodes CDR1 MNHEY and CDR2 SMNVEV (reference sequence). The CDR3 sequence is CASRSNKREWDEQFF. The DNA for the CDR3 is TGTGCCAGCAGATCGAACAAGCGGGAGTGGGATGAGCAGTTCTTC.

This chain joins TRBV19 and TRBJ2-7; a possible D gene is TRBD1 (5 bases). Germline V gene lookup returns CDR1 LNHDA and CDR2 SQIVND (reference sequence). The CDR3 is 15 amino acids. The ends were cut back, 6 bases at V and 1 base at J, with 16 bases in the middle. The CDR3 spells CASSPTGRDSYEQYF. CDR3 coding DNA: TGTGCCAGTAGCCCGACGGGCAGGGATTCCTACGAGCAGTACTTC.

The V and J genes are TRBV25-1 and TRBJ1-4; weak D call: TRBD1 (6 bases). The CDR3 totals 11 residues. Germline CDR1 is MGHDK and CDR2 is SYGVNS. V shed 8 bases and J shed 7 bases, with 8 bases lying between them. Here the CDR3 DNA reads TGTGCCAGCCGACAGGTTGAAAAACTGTTTTTT. Encoded protein: CASRQVEKLFF.

V gene TRBV4-1 combines with J gene TRBJ2-2; weak D call: TRBD2 (6 bases). The CDR3 spans 16 residues. Germline V gene data show CDR1 as MGHRA and CDR2 as YSYEKL. V was shortened by 1 base and J by 2 bases, with 11 bases between the two germline ends. CDR3 DNA: TGCGCCAGCAGCCAAGCGGCTAGCGCAAACACCGGGGAGCTGTTTTTT. This codes for CASSQAASANTGELFF.

V gene TRBV6-5 combines with J gene TRBJ2-7; 14 nucleotides match TRBD2. The J segment lost 3 bases and the V segment lost 0 bases, leaving 1 base of the junction unmatched. The CDR3 sequence is 16 residues long. The germline V gene has CDR1 MNHEY and CDR2 SVGAGI. CDR3 DNA sequence: TGTGCCAGCAGTTACTCCGGGACTAGCGGGAGCTACGAGCAGTACTTC. It translates to CASSYSGTSGSYEQYF.

The chain links TRBV27 to TRBJ2-5; 8 bases agree with TRBD1. V dropped 5 bases and J dropped 1; count of bases not matched to a gene: 6. Looked up from germline, CDR1 is MNHEY and CDR2 is SMNVEV (reference sequence). CDR3 length: 15 amino acids. The CDR3 loop reads CASSTWTGTQETQYF. For the CDR3, the DNA is TGTGCCAGCAGTACCTGGACAGGGACCCAAGAGACCCAGTACTTC.

V and J are TRBV6-1 and TRBJ2-7, with 9 bases matching TRBD1. J gave up 2 bases and V 11 bases, and 7 bases lay outside the gene matches. The CDR3 consists of 13 residues. The germline V gene encodes CDR1 MNHNS and CDR2 SASEGT. The CDR3 here is CAGKGTGTYEQYF. The CDR3 nucleotides read TGTGCCGGCAAAGGGACAGGGACCTACGAGCAGTACTTC.

The chain links TRBV11-3 to TRBJ2-7; 8 nucleotides agree with TRBD2. CDR3 length equals 12 residues. V lost 4 bases to trimming and J lost 4 bases; unmatched junction nucleotides: 0. Germline CDR1 SGHNT, CDR2 YENEEA. In DNA, the CDR3 is TGTGCCAGCAGCTCGGGAGGGTACGAGCAGTACTTC. As protein: CASSSGGYEQYF.

This clone appeared once. This chain links TRBV7-9 with TRBJ1-2; 10 bases align to TRBD1. From germline, CDR1 is SEHNR and CDR2 FQNEAQ (reference sequence). After removal of 3 bases from V and 7 bases from J, the junction contained 5 bases not matched to a gene. CDR3 size: 14 residues. The CDR3 DNA reads TGTGCCAGCAGCTTTGGGACAGGGGATCTTGGCTACACCTTC. Amino acids: CASSFGTGDLGYTF.

V and J are TRBV18 and TRBJ2-5, with TRBD1 matching 8 bases. The CDR3 contains 15 residues. With V trimmed by 3 bases and J by 5 bases, 8 bases remained unmatched. Germline V CDR1 and CDR2: KGHSH, LQKENI. The CDR3 DNA sequence: TGTGCCAGCTCACCCTCCAGGACAGGGAAGGAGACCCAGTACTTC. Residues: CASSPSRTGKETQYF.

The rearrangement links TRBV2 to TRBJ2-3; TRBD2 is a possible D gene (6 bases). Germline-derived CDR1 and CDR2 are SNHLY and FYNNEI. Trimming shortened V by 6 bases and J by 5 bases, and 18 bases separated the two germline ends. CDR3 size: 15 residues. DNA of the CDR3: TGTGCCAGCAGGGGGACTCCCAGGTATGGAGATACGCAGTATTTT. It specifies CASRGTPRYGDTQYF.

V usage is TRBV6-1 and J usage is TRBJ2-3; weak D call: TRBD1 (6 bases). Per germline, CDR1 MNHNS and CDR2 SASEGT. Between the trimmed V and J ends, which lost 5 bases and 7 bases, there was a span of 13 bases. The CDR3 has 13 residues. For the CDR3, the DNA is TGTGCCAGCAGTTTCCTGGACAGATATACGCAGTATTTT. Amino acid sequence: CASSFLDRYTQYF.

This clone was recorded once. The V gene is TRBV9, the J gene TRBJ2-2; D remains unclear. Germline V CDR1 and CDR2: SGDLS, YYNGEE. With 4 bases removed from V and 3 bases from J, the gap between germline ends came to 10 bases. The CDR3 contains 14 residues. In DNA form, the CDR3 reads TGTGCCAGCAGCCAGCGAGTATACACCGGGGAGCTGTTTTTT. Its translation: CASSQRVYTGELFF.

The CDR3 DNA is TGTGCTACTAGGAGCTCCTACGAGCAGTACTTC. Protein sequence: CATRSSYEQYF. The chain employs TRBV28 and TRBJ2-7, with D perhaps TRBD2 (5 bases). CDR1 is MDHEN and CDR2 is SYDVKM in the germline V gene. This CDR3 spans 11 amino acids.

The chain is built from TRBV7-2 and TRBJ2-1, with 12 bases matching TRBD2. V trimming: 5 bases; J trimming: 4 bases; junction bases outside the gene matches: 3. Germline loops: CDR1 SGHTA, CDR2 FQGNSA. The length of the CDR3 is 15 residues. The DNA of the CDR3 is TGTGCCAGCAGCCGCGGACTAGCGGGGTACAATGAGCAGTTCTTC. The encoded protein is CASSRGLAGYNEQFF.

The chain combines TRBV29-1 with TRBJ2-7; 7 nucleotides line up with TRBD1. CDR3 size: 12 residues. Trimming took 5 bases from V and 0 from J; bases not matched to a gene: 1. Germline V gene data show CDR1 as SQVTM and CDR2 as ANQGSEA. In nucleotides, the CDR3 is TGCAGCGTTTCAGGGGGCTCCTACGAGCAGTACTTC. Translating gives CSVSGGSYEQYF.